The present entry profiles one T cell receptor (beta chain) with its context. Its target is not known. These data belong to a study of shared clonotypes between healthy human individuals. Across the whole study: Donors had three CD4 naive, three CD4 memory, two CD8 naive and one CD8 memory plate apiece. Overall study results and limits: Across subsets, estimated richness was generally greater for naive than for memory populations. About 4.5% of naive CD4 clonotypes were common to a handful of donors.

Some clones are missing from TCRdb's copy, which holds only in-frame ones; the method was immunoSEQ multiplex PCR. The table lists about 2.3 million clones, 80% to 95% of them singletons, with 0.3% to 0.45% in the top ten. What was sequenced was naive CD4+ T cells from PBMCs. Subset given: CD45RA+ positively selected. The clonotype was recovered from a man in his late teens or twenties in good health. Some clones in this sample may be carry-over from other donors' samples.

CDR3 region: CASSLVSSGIQETQYF. The CDR3 nucleotides are TGTGCCAGCAGCTTAGTCTCTAGCGGGATTCAAGAGACCCAGTACTTC. The V gene is TRBV7-2, the J gene TRBJ2-5, with 9 bases identical to TRBD2. The CDR3 extends over 16 amino acids. The V and J ends lost 1 base and 2 bases, in that order; junction bases with no gene match: 5. CDR1 and CDR2 from the germline V gene are SGHTA and FQGNSA.